The entry below gives a single T cell receptor beta chain sequence along with its context. The data were obtained in a study of blood T cell repertoires in COVID-19. Study context: The cDNA or gDNA used as material had been derived from T cells, B-cell-depleted T cells, or PBMCs.

Authors' data handling: Reference gene primer amplification gave estimated nucleated cell counts. Sequenced by immunoSEQ multiplex PCR; TCRdb stores in-frame clones only, minus some. The DNA was the basis for D and trimming; V, J and clone size are from that table. This sample yields over 250,000 clones, of which around 87% are seen a single time; about 5.7% belongs to the top ten. Trimming pared 4 bases from V and 4 bases from J, leaving 9 bases between. This CDR3 region has 13 residues. Per germline, CDR1 SGHKS and CDR2 YYEKEE (reference sequence). Those enrolled, adults aged about 18 to 89 years, came from 20 to 25 US areas.

Sequencing used PBMCs or T cells enriched from blood (not recorded which). This TCR derives from a woman aged 25-40 years who had recovered from COVID-19. This chain joins TRBV5-5 and TRBJ1-5; maybe TRBD1 (5 bases). CDR3 bases: TGTGCCAGCAGCCCGGGGGAGAATCAGCCCCAGCATTTT. Translated, it gives CASSPGENQPQHF.